Listed below are T cell receptor beta chains from one sample, sequenced in a study of CD8+CD57+ T cells in acquired aplastic anemia. MiXCR, run by TCRdb on the reads, gives a single entry per CDR3 protein. The sample records some 150,000 distinct CDR3 sequences, roughly 48% being singletons. The sequenced sample was sorted CD4+, CD8+, or CD8+CD57+ T cells (not recorded which) from PBMCs. The receptors originated from a human donor with aplastic anemia. The conserved cysteine and the conserved F or W are not part of the CDR3 here. Fields, in order: J gene, V gene, D gene, CDR3 protein. D genes are given only for firm matches.

TRBJ1-5 | TRBV2 | . | ASKRDPVNQPQH
TRBJ1-5 | TRBV10-2 | . | ASSDSPPGNQPQH
TRBJ2-2 | TRBV10-1 | TRBD2 | ASTSGNTGELF
TRBJ2-7 | TRBV25-1 | . | ASIGEGNEQY
TRBJ1-5 | TRBV12-3/TRBV12-4 | . | ASSSGGGNQPQH
TRBJ1-1 | TRBV19 | . | ASSLRRGIEAF
TRBJ2-3 | TRBV2 | TRBD1 | TSSRDRGSTDTQY
TRBJ2-7 | TRBV19 | TRBD1 | ASSIDRDYEQY
TRBJ2-5 | TRBV30 | TRBD2 | AWSAGTSRETQY
TRBJ2-3 | TRBV29-1 | . | SVEEGGTDTQY
TRBJ2-7 | TRBV11-1 | . | ASSLALKWEQY
TRBJ1-2 | TRBV2 | . | ASSLAGGARYGYT
TRBJ2-7 | TRBV18 | . | ASSPLAKTGMPNEQY
TRBJ2-6 | TRBV20-1 | . | SARRTDGTGGYGANVLT
TRBJ1-4 | TRBV5-1 | . | ASSPNRAGAEKLF
TRBJ1-1 | TRBV5-1 | . | ASSGLGAVNTEAF
TRBJ2-7 | TRBV10-3 | TRBD2 | AIRTTSGGFDEQY